What follows are 17 T cell receptor beta chains derived from one specimen sequenced in a study of blood T cell repertoires in COVID-19. The table came from immunoSEQ multiplex PCR; TCRdb's copy has only in-frame clones and leaves some out. In the table there are over 150,000 clones, approximately 88% of which are singletons. The sequenced sample was peripheral blood. The source is a woman aged 55-69 years with acute or convalescent COVID-19.

This clone was found once. Here the CDR3 reads CASSLGGAGTRNSPLHF. The DNA for the CDR3 is TGTGCCAGCAGCTTAGGGGGGGCCGGGACTAGGAATTCACCCCTCCACTTT. The chain has TRBV7-2 and TRBJ1-6; D is perhaps TRBD1 (6 bases). CDR1 SGHTA and CDR2 FQGNSA come from the germline V gene. Deletions cut 1 base from V and 7 bases from J, with 17 bases between. This CDR3 has 17 residues.

The chain links TRBV18 to TRBJ2-3; tentative D call: TRBD1 (5 bases). The CDR3 is made up of 14 amino acids. The germline CDR1 and CDR2 sequences are KGHSH and LQKENI. V was cut by 4 bases and J by 0 bases, with 8 bases left in between. The CDR3, as DNA: TGTGCCAGCTCACGGGGCGGTAGCACAGATACGCAGTATTTT. It translates to CASSRGGSTDTQYF.

The rearrangement links TRBV7-8 to TRBJ1-1; D is uncertain. The CDR3 is 15 amino acids. V dropped 3 bases and J dropped 2 bases, with 13 bases sitting between them. CDR1 and CDR2 from the germline V gene are SGHVS and FQNEAQ. The CDR3 is CASSFYPRGNTEAFF. The CDR3, as DNA: TGTGCCAGCAGCTTTTATCCGCGGGGTAACACTGAAGCTTTCTTT.

The chain joins TRBV19 to TRBJ1-5; the match to TRBD1 covers 7 bases. Trimming removed 10 bases from V and 7 bases from J; junction bases left unmatched: 10. The germline V gene has CDR1 LNHDA and CDR2 SQIVND (reference sequence). This CDR3 spans 13 amino acids. As DNA, the CDR3 is TGTGCCACCCAAGAGGGGGCGAGGCAGCCCCAGCATTTT. Protein: CATQEGARQPQHF.

The chain couples TRBV4-2 to TRBJ1-3; TRBD1 might be the D (6 bases). Germline V CDR1 and CDR2: LGHNA, YNFKEQ. With 1 base removed from V and 0 bases from J, the gap between germline ends came to 13 bases. There are 17 residues in the CDR3. CDR3 residues: CASSQAGQTHSGNTIYF. CDR3 nucleotides: TGTGCCAGCAGCCAAGCCGGACAGACCCACTCTGGAAACACCATATATTTT.

V usage is TRBV6-1 and J usage is TRBJ1-5; D may be TRBD1 (5 bases). V was clipped by 1 base and J by 6 bases, with 13 bases between them. The CDR3 consists of 15 residues. The V gene's germline CDR1 is MNHNS and CDR2 SASEGT. The CDR3 protein is CASSEDQGLGQPQHF. The CDR3 DNA sequence: TGTGCCAGCAGTGAAGACCAGGGATTAGGTCAGCCCCAGCATTTT.

The CDR3 reads CASSLDGSTDTQYF. The CDR3 DNA follows: TGTGCCAGCAGCTTAGACGGTAGCACAGATACGCAGTATTTT. The gene calls are TRBV11-3 and TRBJ2-3; D is unclear. The CDR3 is made up of 14 amino acids. The V end lost 0 bases, the J end lost 0 bases, and 4 bases lay between the germline ends. Germline lookup yields CDR1 SGHNT and CDR2 YENEEA.

V and J are TRBV3-1 (or the pseudogene TRBV3-2) and TRBJ1-3; 8 bases fit TRBD1. CDR3 size: 17 residues. Germline loops: CDR1 LGHDT, CDR2 YNNKEL (reference sequence). Unmatched junction bases numbered 8, after V lost 4 bases and J lost 0 bases. This CDR3 is CASSLTPTGGSGNTIYF. CDR3 bases: TGTGCCAGCAGCCTAACACCAACAGGGGGCTCTGGAAACACCATATATTTT.

This clone appeared a single time. J is TRBJ1-1 and V is TRBV18; 8 bases align to TRBD1. Unmatched junction bases numbered 13, after V lost 3 bases and J lost 4 bases. This CDR3 has 17 residues. Looked up from germline, CDR1 is KGHSH and CDR2 is LQKENI. CDR3 DNA: TGTGCCAGCTCACCCTCAGAATGGGACAGGCTAGGCACTGAAGCTTTCTTT. Translating it yields CASSPSEWDRLGTEAFF.

This rearrangement joins TRBV11-2 to TRBJ1-3; D not certain. The V end was cut by 2 bases, the J end by 0 bases, with 8 bases between. CDR1 is SGHAT, CDR2 FQNNGV, per germline. The CDR3 totals 15 residues. DNA for the CDR3: TGTGCCAGCAGCTTACAGGCCGGCTCTGGAAACACCATATATTTT. Translation: CASSLQAGSGNTIYF.

The chain employs TRBV7-6 and TRBJ1-2, with 8 bases identical to TRBD1. This CDR3 is 16 amino acids long. V lost 1 base, J lost 0 bases, and 4 bases stayed unmatched. The germline gives CDR1 SGHVS, CDR2 FNYEAQ. The chain's CDR3 is CASSLVQGASNYGYTF. The CDR3 DNA reads as TGTGCCAGCAGCTTAGTTCAGGGGGCATCTAACTATGGCTACACCTTC.

The chain recombines TRBV5-4 with TRBJ2-7; 9 positions match TRBD2. Germline V gene lookup returns CDR1 SGHNT and CDR2 YYREEE (reference sequence). CDR3 size: 14 residues. The trim removed 0 bases at V and 3 bases at J, leaving 1 base unmatched. The CDR3 coding sequence is TGTGCCAGCAGCTTGGGCGGGGGGGTCTACGAGCAGTACTTC. This gives the protein CASSLGGGVYEQYF. Complete variable domain (other parts from reference TRBV5-4 and TRBJ2-7): ETGVTQSPTHLIKTRGQQVTLRCSSQSGHNTVSWYQQALGQGPQFIFQYYREEENGRGNFPPRFSGLQFPNYSSELNVNALELDDSALYLCASSLGGGVYEQYFGPGTRLTVT.

The chain combines TRBV7-3 with TRBJ2-5; 8 bases align to TRBD2. V dropped 5 bases and J dropped 1; count of bases not matched to a gene: 6. Germline CDR1 and CDR2: SGHTA and FQGTGA. The CDR3 contains 15 residues. The CDR3 nucleotides read TGTGCCAGCAGCGCCCAAACTAGCGGCCAAGAGACCCAGTACTTC. It is translated as CASSAQTSGQETQYF.

The chain recombines TRBV27 with TRBJ1-6; 9 nucleotides align to TRBD1. CDR3 length: 18 amino acids. Germline V CDR1 and CDR2: MNHEY, SMNVEV (reference sequence). Trimming cost V 6 bases and J 0 bases; bases outside gene matches: 9. CDR3 bases: TGTGCCAGCAGCCCAGGACAGGGGAGAGTCTCCTATAATTCACCCCTCCACTTT. Its translation: CASSPGQGRVSYNSPLHF.

V usage is TRBV10-1 and J usage is TRBJ1-6; tentative D call: TRBD1 (5 bases). V was cut by 3 bases and J by 10 bases, with 16 bases left in between. Germline V lookup: CDR1 WNHNN, CDR2 SYGVQD (reference sequence). The CDR3 runs 15 residues. CDR3 DNA: TGCGCCAGCAGTGAAGGTCTCGCAGGGCGATCACCCCTCCACTTT. This gives the protein CASSEGLAGRSPLHF.

V usage is TRBV7-6 and J usage is TRBJ1-4; 11 bases align to TRBD1. The CDR3 is 16 residues long. J gave up 8 bases and V 5 bases, and 10 bases lay outside the gene matches. Germline V gene lookup returns CDR1 SGHVS and CDR2 FNYEAQ. CDR3 DNA: TGTGCCAGCAGCCGGGGACAGGGGGTGATAGGAGAAAAACTGTTTTTT. Translating gives CASSRGQGVIGEKLFF.

This chain connects TRBV25-1 to TRBJ1-6, with D tentatively TRBD1 (6 bases). The V gene's germline CDR1 is MGHDK and CDR2 SYGVNS. CDR3 length equals 17 residues. The V end was cut by 1 base, the J end by 9 bases, with 19 bases between. CDR3: CASSESTGTNGGSPLHF. The CDR3 DNA sequence: TGTGCCAGCAGTGAATCTACAGGGACTAACGGCGGTTCACCCCTCCACTTT.